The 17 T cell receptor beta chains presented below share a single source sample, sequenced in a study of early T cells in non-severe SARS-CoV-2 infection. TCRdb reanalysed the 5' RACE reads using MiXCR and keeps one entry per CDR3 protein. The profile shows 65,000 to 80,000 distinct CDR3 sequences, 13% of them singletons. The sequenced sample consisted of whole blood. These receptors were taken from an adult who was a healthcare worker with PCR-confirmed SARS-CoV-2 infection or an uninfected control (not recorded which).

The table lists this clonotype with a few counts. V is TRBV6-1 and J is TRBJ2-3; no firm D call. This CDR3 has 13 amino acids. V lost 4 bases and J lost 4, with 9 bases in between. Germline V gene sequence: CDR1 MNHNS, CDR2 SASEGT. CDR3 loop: CASSALAADTQYF. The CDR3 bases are TGTGCCAGCAGTGCATTGGCGGCAGATACGCAGTATTTT.

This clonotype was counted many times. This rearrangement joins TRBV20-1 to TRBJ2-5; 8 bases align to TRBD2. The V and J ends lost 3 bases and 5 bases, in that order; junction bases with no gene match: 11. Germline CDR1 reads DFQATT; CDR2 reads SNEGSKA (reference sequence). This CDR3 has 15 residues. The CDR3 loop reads CSASWTSRGVETQYF. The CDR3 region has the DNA TGCAGTGCTAGTTGGACTAGCCGGGGCGTGGAGACCCAGTACTTC.

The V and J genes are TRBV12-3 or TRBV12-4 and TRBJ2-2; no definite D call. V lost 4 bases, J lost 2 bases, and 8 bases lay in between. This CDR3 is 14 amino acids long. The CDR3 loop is CASSSLINTGELFF. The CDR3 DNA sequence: TGTGCCAGCAGTTCCCTCATTAACACCGGGGAGCTGTTTTTT.

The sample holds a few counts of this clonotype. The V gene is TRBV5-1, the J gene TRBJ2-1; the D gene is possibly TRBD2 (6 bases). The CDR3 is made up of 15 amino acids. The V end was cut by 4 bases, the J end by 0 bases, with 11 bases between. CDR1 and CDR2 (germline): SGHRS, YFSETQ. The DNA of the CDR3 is TGCGCCAGCAGCCGGGACTCGAGCTCCTACAATGAGCAGTTCTTC. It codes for CASSRDSSSYNEQFF.

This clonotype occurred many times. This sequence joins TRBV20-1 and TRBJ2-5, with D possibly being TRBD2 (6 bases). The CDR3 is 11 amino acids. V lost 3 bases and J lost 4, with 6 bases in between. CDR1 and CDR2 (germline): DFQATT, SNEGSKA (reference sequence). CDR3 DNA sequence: TGCAGTGCTAGGGGAGGAGAGACCCAGTACTTC. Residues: CSARGGETQYF.

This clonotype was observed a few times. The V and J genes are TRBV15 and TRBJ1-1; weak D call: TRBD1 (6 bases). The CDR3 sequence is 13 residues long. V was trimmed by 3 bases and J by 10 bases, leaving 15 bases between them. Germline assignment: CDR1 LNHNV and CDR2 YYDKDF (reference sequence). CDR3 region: CATSRATGYRAFF. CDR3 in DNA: TGTGCCACCAGCAGGGCCACAGGGTATCGAGCTTTCTTT.

The DNA for the CDR3 is TGTGCCAGCCGAGGGGGTACTGAAGCTTTCTTT. As protein: CASRGGTEAFF. J is TRBJ1-1 and V is TRBV28, with a possible D match to TRBD1 (6 bases). CDR3 size: 11 residues. Trimming took off 8 bases at V and 5 bases at J, with 9 bases between the two ends. Germline loops: CDR1 MDHEN, CDR2 SYDVKM.

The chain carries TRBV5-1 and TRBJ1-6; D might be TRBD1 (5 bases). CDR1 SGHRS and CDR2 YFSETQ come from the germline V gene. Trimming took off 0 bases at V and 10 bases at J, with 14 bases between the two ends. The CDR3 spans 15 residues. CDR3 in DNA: TGCGCCAGCAGCTTGGATCGGGGGATCGGGTCACCCCTCCACTTT. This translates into CASSLDRGIGSPLHF.

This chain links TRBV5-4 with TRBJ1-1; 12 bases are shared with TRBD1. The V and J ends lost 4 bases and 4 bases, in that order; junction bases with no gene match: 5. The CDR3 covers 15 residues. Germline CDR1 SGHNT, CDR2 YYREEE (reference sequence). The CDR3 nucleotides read TGTGCCAGCAGCGCCGGGACAGGGGGCTCCACTGAAGCTTTCTTT. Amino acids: CASSAGTGGSTEAFF.

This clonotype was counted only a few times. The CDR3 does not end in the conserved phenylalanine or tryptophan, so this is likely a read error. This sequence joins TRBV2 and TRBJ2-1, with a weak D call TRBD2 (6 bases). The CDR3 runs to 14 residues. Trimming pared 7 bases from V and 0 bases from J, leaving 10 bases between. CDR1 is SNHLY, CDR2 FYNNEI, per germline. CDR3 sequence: CASTGGVSYNEQFL. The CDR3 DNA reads TGTGCCAGCACGGGCGGGGTCTCCTACAATGAGCAGTTCCTC.

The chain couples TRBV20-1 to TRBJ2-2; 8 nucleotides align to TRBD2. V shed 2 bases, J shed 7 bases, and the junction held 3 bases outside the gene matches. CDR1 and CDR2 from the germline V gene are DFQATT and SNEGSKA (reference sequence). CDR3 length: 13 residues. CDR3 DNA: TGCAGTGCTAGAAAAAGCGGGAGCGGGGAGCTGTTTTTT. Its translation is CSARKSGSGELFF.

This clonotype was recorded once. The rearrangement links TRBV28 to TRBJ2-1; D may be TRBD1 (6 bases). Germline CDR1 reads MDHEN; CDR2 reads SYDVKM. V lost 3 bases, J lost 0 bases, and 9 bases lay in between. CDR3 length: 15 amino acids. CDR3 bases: TGTGCCAGCAGTTTTGGACAGAGCTCCTACAATGAGCAGTTCTTC. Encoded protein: CASSFGQSSYNEQFF.

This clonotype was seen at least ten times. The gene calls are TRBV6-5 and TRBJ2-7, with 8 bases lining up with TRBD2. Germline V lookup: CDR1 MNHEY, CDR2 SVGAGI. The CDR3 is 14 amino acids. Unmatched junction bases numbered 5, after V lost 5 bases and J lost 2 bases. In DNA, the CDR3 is TGTGCCAGCAGTCTGGGACTAGTTCCCTACGAGCAGTACTTC. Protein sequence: CASSLGLVPYEQYF.

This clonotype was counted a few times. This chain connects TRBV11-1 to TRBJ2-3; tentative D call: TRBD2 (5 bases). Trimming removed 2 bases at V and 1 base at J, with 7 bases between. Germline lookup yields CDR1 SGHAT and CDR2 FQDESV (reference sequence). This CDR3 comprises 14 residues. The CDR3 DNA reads TGTGCCAGCAGCTTAATCGGGGGCACAGATACGCAGTATTTT. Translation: CASSLIGGTDTQYF.

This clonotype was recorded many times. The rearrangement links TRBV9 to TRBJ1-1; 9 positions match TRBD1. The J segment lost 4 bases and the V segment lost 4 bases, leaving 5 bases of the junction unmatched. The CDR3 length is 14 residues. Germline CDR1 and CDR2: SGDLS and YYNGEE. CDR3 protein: CASSTGQGGTEAFF. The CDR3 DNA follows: TGTGCCAGCAGCACGGGACAGGGTGGCACTGAAGCTTTCTTT.

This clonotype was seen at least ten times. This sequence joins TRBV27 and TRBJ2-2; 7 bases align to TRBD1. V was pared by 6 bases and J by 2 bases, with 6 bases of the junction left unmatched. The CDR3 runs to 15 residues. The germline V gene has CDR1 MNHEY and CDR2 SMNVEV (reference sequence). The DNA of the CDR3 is TGTGCCAGCAGCAGGACAGGCAGAAACACCGGGGAGCTGTTTTTT. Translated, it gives CASSRTGRNTGELFF.

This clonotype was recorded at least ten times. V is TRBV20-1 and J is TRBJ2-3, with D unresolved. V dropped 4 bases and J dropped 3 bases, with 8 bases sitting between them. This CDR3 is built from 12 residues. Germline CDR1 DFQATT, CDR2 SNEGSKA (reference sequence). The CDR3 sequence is CSAITDTDTQYF. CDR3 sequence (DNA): TGCAGTGCTATAACGGATACAGATACGCAGTATTTT.